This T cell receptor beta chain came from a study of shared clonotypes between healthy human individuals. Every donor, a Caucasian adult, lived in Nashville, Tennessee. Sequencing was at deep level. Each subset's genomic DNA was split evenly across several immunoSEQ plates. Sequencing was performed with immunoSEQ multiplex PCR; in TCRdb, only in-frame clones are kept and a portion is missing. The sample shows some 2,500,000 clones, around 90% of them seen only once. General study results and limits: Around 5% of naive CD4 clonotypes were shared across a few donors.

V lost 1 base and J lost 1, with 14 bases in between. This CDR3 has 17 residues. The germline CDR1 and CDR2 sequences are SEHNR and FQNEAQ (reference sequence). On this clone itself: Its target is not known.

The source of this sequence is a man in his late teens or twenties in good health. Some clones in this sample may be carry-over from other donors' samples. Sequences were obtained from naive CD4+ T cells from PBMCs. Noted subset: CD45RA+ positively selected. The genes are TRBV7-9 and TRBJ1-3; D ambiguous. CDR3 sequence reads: CASSLGAALYSGNTIYF. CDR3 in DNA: TGTGCCAGCAGCTTAGGGGCCGCCTTGTATTCTGGAAACACCATATATTTT.